The rows below give T cell receptor beta chains drawn from one sample of a study of identical twins. TCRdb recomputed calls from the 5' RACE reads with MiXCR, one row per CDR3 protein. This sample has 1.5 million or so distinct CDR3 sequences, with around a third found just once. The sequencing sample was made of cord blood. The receptors stem from a newborn girl in good health. CDR3s include the opening cysteine and the closing phenylalanine or tryptophan. The order of the fields is clone size, J gene, V gene, D gene, CDR3 protein, CDR3 DNA. D genes are given only for firm matches. Expanded clones get a size class; other rows say once, few or many, or leave the size out.

>many|TRBJ2-7|TRBV20-1|NA
CSASTGTSYEQYF
TGCAGTGCTAGTACCGGGACTTCCTACGAGCAGTACTTC
>NA|TRBJ2-7|TRBV20-1|TRBD1
CSATLGQVLSYEQYF
TGCAGTGCTACTTTAGGACAGGTTCTTTCCTACGAGCAGTACTTC
>NA|TRBJ1-6|TRBV6-5|TRBD1
CASTPQGNNSPLHF
TGTGCCAGCACACCACAGGGGAATAATTCACCCCTCCACTTT
>NA|TRBJ2-1|TRBV2|NA
CASSDPRGSSYNEQFF
TGTGCCAGCAGTGATCCGCGGGGCAGCTCCTACAATGAGCAGTTCTTC
>NA|TRBJ1-2|TRBV5-6|NA
CASSLGRMNYGYTF
TGTGCCAGCAGCTTGGGGAGAATGAACTATGGCTACACCTTC
>NA|TRBJ2-7|TRBV28|NA
CASSQKTGYNEQYF
TGTGCCAGCAGTCAGAAAACTGGATACAATGAGCAGTACTTC
>NA|TRBJ2-3|TRBV6-1|TRBD2
CASSAQLAVTDTQYF
TGTGCCAGCAGTGCGCAACTAGCGGTCACAGATACGCAGTATTTT
>NA|TRBJ1-6|TRBV24-1|NA
CATSDLQGRGSPLHF
TGTGCCACCAGTGACCTTCAGGGGAGGGGATCACCCCTCCACTTT
>NA|TRBJ1-5|TRBV20-1|NA
CSARAWDITRPQHF
TGCAGTGCTAGGGCGTGGGATATCACCCGGCCCCAGCATTTT
>NA|TRBJ2-4|TRBV7-2|TRBD2
CASGSALAGGGEQYF
TGTGCCAGCGGCTCGGCCCTAGCGGGAGGGGGGGAGCAGTACTTC
>NA|TRBJ2-2|TRBV28|NA
CASSLRGTTLLTGELFF
TGTGCCAGCAGTTTACGGGGGACCACACTGCTCACCGGGGAGCTGTTTTTT
>few|TRBJ1-2|TRBV28|TRBD1
CASTLQGYGYTF
TGTGCCAGCACCCTACAGGGGTATGGCTACACCTTC
>few|TRBJ2-1|TRBV12-3/TRBV12-4|NA
CASSQLKGGRYNEQFF
TGTGCCAGCAGCCAACTTAAGGGGGGTCGTTACAATGAGCAGTTCTTC
>NA|TRBJ2-1|TRBV20-1|NA
CSARVASQKREQFF
TGCAGTGCTAGAGTGGCTAGCCAAAAAAGGGAGCAGTTCTTC
>NA|TRBJ2-7|TRBV5-5|NA
CASSPISGQVSYEQYF
TGTGCCAGCAGCCCCATTAGCGGACAGGTCTCCTACGAGCAGTACTTC
>NA|TRBJ1-2|TRBV4-1|TRBD1
CASSQNPGQSNYGYTF
TGCGCCAGCAGCCAAAACCCGGGACAGTCTAACTATGGCTACACCTTC
>few|TRBJ2-1|TRBV7-9|NA
CASSRLGLDEQFF
TGTGCCAGCAGCCGATTGGGGTTGGATGAGCAGTTCTTC
>NA|TRBJ2-3|TRBV20-1|NA
CSAKSRDTQYF
TGCAGTGCTAAATCTCGTGATACGCAGTATTTT
>many|TRBJ2-1|TRBV29-1|NA
CSVSGYSYNEQFF
TGCAGCGTTAGCGGGTACTCCTACAATGAGCAGTTCTTC
>many|TRBJ2-5|TRBV10-3|NA
CAISEGTEQETQYF
TGTGCCATCAGTGAGGGGACCGAGCAAGAGACCCAGTACTTC
>NA|TRBJ2-1|TRBV9|TRBD2
CASSAGSSGYNEQFF
TGTGCCAGCAGCGCCGGGTCTAGCGGCTACAATGAGCAGTTCTTC
>NA|TRBJ2-1|TRBV7-8|NA
CASSSVVAGFYNEQFF
TGTGCCAGCAGTTCGGTTGTCGCGGGTTTCTACAATGAGCAGTTCTTC
>few|TRBJ2-7|TRBV28|TRBD1
CASSPDRGPYNEQYF
TGTGCCAGCAGCCCGGACAGGGGGCCTTACAATGAGCAGTACTTC
>many|TRBJ2-1|TRBV20-1|NA
CSARRNNEQFF
TGCAGTGCTAGACGAAACAATGAGCAGTTCTTC
>NA|TRBJ1-2|TRBV2|TRBD1
CASSERTGLAYGYTF
TGTGCCAGCAGTGAAAGGACAGGGCTCGCCTATGGCTACACCTTC
>many|TRBJ2-6|TRBV29-1|TRBD2
CSVDRLAGSGANVLTF
TGCAGCGTTGATCGACTAGCGGGATCAGGGGCCAACGTCCTGACTTTC
>few|TRBJ2-6|TRBV25-1|TRBD1
CASSRDSLSGANVLTF
TGTGCCAGCAGTAGGGACAGCCTCTCTGGGGCCAACGTCCTGACTTTC
>few|TRBJ2-7|TRBV18|NA
CASSSETDSSYEQYF
TGTGCCAGCTCATCAGAAACAGATAGCTCCTACGAGCAGTACTTC
>few|TRBJ2-1|TRBV20-1|TRBD2
CSASGKGVWLADNEQFF
TGCAGTGCTAGTGGTAAGGGAGTTTGGCTAGCGGACAATGAGCAGTTCTTC
>NA|TRBJ2-7|TRBV12-3/TRBV12-4|TRBD1
CASSARQGAYEQYF
TGTGCCAGCAGTGCCCGACAGGGGGCCTACGAGCAGTACTTC
>few|TRBJ2-5|TRBV29-1|TRBD1
CSVTGTGQETQYF
TGCAGCGTTACCGGGACAGGCCAAGAGACCCAGTACTTC
>few|TRBJ1-2|TRBV12-3/TRBV12-4|NA
CASSFGFRGIGYTF
TGTGCCAGCAGTTTCGGCTTCAGGGGAATTGGCTACACCTTC
>NA|TRBJ2-3|TRBV7-2|TRBD2
CASSLGTSGGPSTDTQYF
TGTGCCAGCAGCTTAGGGACTAGCGGGGGACCTAGCACAGATACGCAGTATTTT
>NA|TRBJ2-1|TRBV28|NA
CASSLTGNDYNEQFF
TGTGCCAGCAGTTTAACGGGAAACGACTACAATGAGCAGTTCTTC
>NA|TRBJ1-5|TRBV12-3/TRBV12-4|NA
CASSVDSWSYSSNQPQHF
TGTGCCAGCAGTGTCGACAGTTGGTCCTATAGCAGCAATCAGCCCCAGCATTTT
>NA|TRBJ2-1|TRBV2|TRBD1
CASRQGVNEQFF
TGTGCCAGTCGACAGGGGGTGAATGAGCAGTTCTTC
>NA|TRBJ2-5|TRBV2|NA
CASSERAVCRVYEQYF
TGTGCCAGCAGTGAACGGGCGGTTTGCAGGGTGTATGAGCAGTACTTC
>many|TRBJ2-1|TRBV4-1|TRBD2
CASSQIAGGLNEQFF
TGCGCCAGCAGCCAAATAGCGGGGGGGCTCAATGAGCAGTTCTTC
>NA|TRBJ2-1|TRBV7-2|TRBD1
CASSLTAGTGLYNEQFF
TGTGCCAGCAGCCTCACGGCCGGGACAGGTCTCTACAATGAGCAGTTCTTC
>NA|TRBJ2-7|TRBV29-1|TRBD1
CSVEIRAGGLSYEQYF
TGCAGCGTTGAAATTCGGGCAGGGGGCCTTTCCTACGAGCAGTACTTC
>NA|TRBJ1-1|TRBV27|NA
CASSITWYGGTEAFF
TGTGCCAGCAGTATCACTTGGTACGGGGGCACTGAAGCTTTCTTT
>NA|TRBJ2-5|TRBV20-1|NA
CSASPYPLGETQYF
TGCAGTGCTAGTCCCTACCCCCTAGGAGAGACCCAGTACTTC
>few|TRBJ1-1|TRBV6-1|TRBD1
CASSGTGGKAEAFF
TGTGCCAGCAGTGGAACAGGGGGTAAGGCTGAAGCTTTCTTT
>few|TRBJ2-7|TRBV5-1|TRBD1
CASSLEGTGAWYF
TGCGCCAGCAGCTTGGAAGGGACAGGGGCCTGGTACTTC
>NA|TRBJ2-5|TRBV21-1|NA
CASRGTARQETQYF
TGTGCCAGCAGAGGGACAGCCAGACAAGAGACCCAGTACTTC